This is a list of T cell receptor beta chains from one sample in a study of blood T cell repertoires in COVID-19. Using immunoSEQ multiplex PCR, the repertoire was profiled, and TCRdb retains in-frame clones only, with some absent. The sample lists 100,000 to 130,000 clones, about four fifths occurring once. Input material: peripheral blood. The receptors come from an older man with acute or convalescent COVID-19. The CDR3 runs from the conserved cysteine through the conserved F or W. D genes are given only for firm matches. Clone sizes are given selectively: once, few, many, or a class where the clone is expanded.

D: .
size: once
J: TRBJ1-4
V: TRBV5-6
CDR3: CASSHGAGSANEKLFF
DNA: TGTGCCAGCAGCCACGGGGCGGGAAGCGCCAATGAAAAACTGTTTTTT

D: TRBD1
size: once
J: TRBJ1-2
V: TRBV19
CDR3: CASISSGTGSHGYTF
DNA: TGTGCCAGTATAAGCTCCGGGACAGGGTCTCATGGCTACACCTTC

D: .
size: .
J: TRBJ1-5
V: TRBV6-5
CDR3: CASSYSGNSNQPQHF
DNA: TGTGCCAGCAGTTACTCCGGGAATAGCAATCAGCCCCAGCATTTT

D: .
size: .
J: TRBJ1-6
V: TRBV6-5
CDR3: CASSSWTEYNSPLHF
DNA: TGTGCCAGCAGTTCCTGGACAGAGTATAATTCACCCCTCCACTTT

D: TRBD2
size: .
J: TRBJ2-2
V: TRBV7-9
CDR3: CASRGLAGDAGELFF
DNA: TGTGCCAGCAGGGGACTAGCGGGGGATGCCGGGGAGCTGTTTTTT

D: .
size: .
J: TRBJ1-1
V: TRBV19
CDR3: CASTKQRGDTEAFF
DNA: TGTGCCAGTACCAAACAACGGGGGGACACTGAAGCTTTCTTT

D: .
size: .
J: TRBJ1-1
V: TRBV19
CDR3: CASSNRETEAFF
DNA: TGTGCCAGTAGTAATCGGGAAACTGAAGCTTTCTTT

D: .
size: .
J: TRBJ1-3
V: TRBV10-1
CDR3: CASSEGGSGNTIYF
DNA: TGCGCCAGCAGTGAGGGCGGCTCTGGAAACACCATATATTTT

D: .
size: few
J: TRBJ1-6
V: TRBV15
CDR3: CATTSNSGTRINSPLHF
DNA: TGTGCCACCACCTCTAACTCCGGGACACGGATTAATTCACCCCTCCACTTT

D: .
size: .
J: TRBJ1-3
V: TRBV5-6
CDR3: CASTPSSRDNTIYF
DNA: TGTGCCAGCACCCCCTCCTCCAGGGATAACACCATATATTTT

D: TRBD1
size: .
J: TRBJ1-6
V: TRBV4-1
CDR3: CASSQEGVRGAYNSPLHF
DNA: TGCGCCAGCAGCCAAGAAGGAGTCAGGGGGGCCTATAATTCACCCCTCCACTTT

D: TRBD1
size: .
J: TRBJ1-2
V: TRBV6-5
CDR3: CASSYSTGTVNYGYTF
DNA: TGTGCCAGCAGTTACTCGACCGGGACAGTTAACTATGGCTACACCTTC

D: TRBD1
size: .
J: TRBJ2-5
V: TRBV24-1
CDR3: CATSDRTGEETQYF
DNA: TGTGCCACCAGTGATCGGACAGGGGAAGAGACCCAGTACTTC

D: .
size: .
J: TRBJ1-2
V: TRBV6-5
CDR3: CASRITRQDGYTF
DNA: TGTGCCAGCAGAATTACGAGACAGGATGGCTACACCTTC

D: TRBD1
size: .
J: TRBJ2-1
V: TRBV27
CDR3: CAKTGTGPYNEQFF
DNA: TGTGCCAAAACCGGGACAGGGCCCTACAATGAGCAGTTCTTC

D: .
size: .
J: TRBJ1-3
V: TRBV5-5
CDR3: CASSQAPLSGNTIYF
DNA: TGTGCCAGCAGTCAGGCACCACTCTCTGGAAACACCATATATTTT

D: .
size: once
J: TRBJ1-5
V: TRBV11-2
CDR3: CASSSLYGEGLLRRPQHF
DNA: TGTGCCAGCAGCTCCCTATACGGGGAGGGTTTGCTGCGTCGGCCCCAGCATTTT